This passage covers 17 T cell receptor beta chains from one sample sequenced in a study of beta chain features in type 1 diabetes. Every isolated RNA sample was fully reverse transcribed, so sequencing captured expressed TCRB transcripts. Repertoires were generated with immunoSEQ multiplex PCR, while TCRdb's copy carries only in-frame clones and drops some. The sample includes about 650,000 clones, around an eighth of them seen just once. Their target antigens are unknown. Study-wide points: Among all four CD4+ subsets, Type 1 diabetes patients had TCRB CDR3s that were moderately but significantly shorter.

The sequenced material came from naive CD4+ T cells from blood. Receptor source: a man aged 30-40 years with type 1 diabetes.

V and J are TRBV9 and TRBJ2-6; possibly TRBD1 for D (5 bases). Germline V gene sequence: CDR1 SGDLS, CDR2 YYNGEE. V was clipped by 7 bases and J by 0 bases, with 14 bases between them. The CDR3 has 16 amino acids. CDR3 sequence (DNA): TGTGCCAGCCTACCAGGGCCCAGCTCTGGGGCCAACGTCCTGACTTTC. As protein: CASLPGPSSGANVLTF.

This chain uses TRBV30 with TRBJ2-1; maybe TRBD2 (6 bases). The CDR3 is 14 residues long. Trimming shortened V by 4 bases and J by 7 bases, and 17 bases separated the two germline ends. Germline V gives CDR1 GTSNPN, CDR2 SVGIG (reference sequence). Here the CDR3 reads CAWNGGGRRNEQFF. In DNA, the CDR3 is TGTGCCTGGAATGGTGGGGGGAGGCGGAATGAGCAGTTCTTC.

This chain links TRBV10-3 with TRBJ2-1; 11 positions match TRBD1. With V trimmed by 6 bases and J by 9 bases, 10 bases remained unmatched. The CDR3 is 15 amino acids. Germline V lookup: CDR1 ENHRY, CDR2 SYGVKD. As DNA, the CDR3 is TGTGCCATCAGCCCCCGGACAGGGGGCCGACGTGAGCAGTTCTTC. Translation gives CAISPRTGGRREQFF.

Only one count was recorded for this clone. The chain has TRBV2 and TRBJ1-6; the match to TRBD1 covers 7 bases. CDR1 is SNHLY, CDR2 FYNNEI, per germline. The junction had 12 bases not matched to a gene; V was cut back by 5 bases and J by 11 bases. The CDR3 spans 15 residues. The DNA of the CDR3 is TGTGCCAGCAGTATAGGGACAGCCAAAACAACACCCCTCCACTTT. Amino acids: CASSIGTAKTTPLHF.

This chain connects TRBV7-2 to TRBJ2-3; 8 bases are a match to TRBD1. V was pared by 5 bases and J by 4 bases, with 5 bases of the junction left unmatched. Germline loops: CDR1 SGHTA, CDR2 FQGNSA. This CDR3 comprises 14 residues. The CDR3 nucleotides are TGTGCCAGCAGCACCGGACAGGGTTCAGATACGCAGTATTTT. It is translated as CASSTGQGSDTQYF.

This rearrangement joins TRBV29-1 to TRBJ2-3, with D unresolved. The CDR3 runs 11 residues. Trimming removed 5 bases at V and 6 bases at J, with 9 bases between. CDR1 is SQVTM and CDR2 is ANQGSEA in the germline V gene. The CDR3 protein is CSVLALDTQYF. The CDR3 DNA sequence: TGCAGCGTTCTGGCCTTGGATACGCAGTATTTT.

In this sample, this clone turned up once. The rearrangement uses TRBV4-1 and TRBJ2-4; D uncertain. The CDR3 consists of 16 residues. Germline CDR1 reads MGHRA; CDR2 reads YSYEKL. Trimming pared 0 bases from V and 3 bases from J, leaving 12 bases between. The CDR3 loop reads CASSQDFGRGKNIQYF. The CDR3 nucleotides read TGCGCCAGCAGCCAAGATTTCGGGCGCGGCAAAAACATTCAGTACTTC.

About this clone itself: The identical CDR3 is also encoded by other nucleotide sequences in the sample. J is TRBJ1-2 and V is TRBV30; unclear D gene. Germline CDR1 is GTSNPN and CDR2 is SVGIG (reference sequence). CDR3 length equals 13 residues. Trimming took off 0 bases at V and 2 bases at J, with 7 bases between the two ends. The CDR3 nucleotides are TGTGCCTGGAGTGTACGGCGGAACTATGGCTACACCTTC. Translation: CAWSVRRNYGYTF. The full variable domain, rest sourced from reference TRBV30 and TRBJ1-2, is SQTIHQWPATLVQPVGSPLSLECTVEGTSNPNLYWYRQAAGRGLQLLFYSVGIGQISSEVPQNLSASRPQDRQFILSSKKLLLSDSGFYLCAWSVRRNYGYTFGSGTRLTVV.

This clone was counted a few times. The chain uses TRBV2 and TRBJ1-4; D gene ambiguous. V shed 1 base and J shed 0 bases, with 3 bases lying between them. This CDR3 comprises 14 residues. Germline assignment: CDR1 SNHLY and CDR2 FYNNEI. CDR3 protein: CASSEVPTNEKLFF. CDR3 in DNA: TGTGCCAGCAGTGAAGTCCCAACTAATGAAAAACTGTTTTTT.

V and J are TRBV7-2 and TRBJ2-2, with unresolved D. The CDR3 totals 15 residues. Germline values: CDR1 SGHTA, CDR2 FQGNSA. With 4 bases removed from V and 4 bases from J, the gap between germline ends came to 13 bases. CDR3 region: CASSSRTRGTGELFF. The CDR3 DNA reads TGTGCCAGCAGCTCGAGGACGCGAGGCACCGGGGAGCTGTTTTTT. Complete variable domain (other parts from reference TRBV7-2 and TRBJ2-2): GAGVSQSPSNKVTEKGKDVELRCDPISGHTALYWYRQSLGQGLEFLIYFQGNSAPDKSGLPSDRFSAERTGGSVSTLTIQRTQQEDSAVYLCASSSRTRGTGELFFGEGSRLTVL.

In this sample, this clone turned up a few times. V gene TRBV15 combines with J gene TRBJ2-1; 14 nucleotides match TRBD2. V was clipped by 5 bases and J by 4 bases; unmatched bases: 7. Germline lookup yields CDR1 LNHNV and CDR2 YYDKDF (reference sequence). The CDR3 contains 17 residues. The CDR3 spells CATSPGGTSGGYNEQFF. CDR3 nucleotides: TGTGCCACCAGCCCAGGAGGGACTAGCGGGGGTTACAATGAGCAGTTCTTC.

The rearrangement uses TRBV29-1 and TRBJ2-1; 7 bases align to TRBD2. The germline gives CDR1 SQVTM, CDR2 ANQGSEA. V lost 7 bases, J lost 6 bases, and 3 bases stayed unmatched. This CDR3 is built from 11 residues. The CDR3 protein is CSAPGGNEQFF. The CDR3 DNA is TGCAGCGCCCCGGGGGGCAATGAGCAGTTCTTC.

This clone was seen a few times. This chain uses TRBV6-5 with TRBJ1-1; D call uncertain. Germline lookup yields CDR1 MNHEY and CDR2 SVGAGI. Trimming removed 1 base from V and 0 bases from J, with 9 bases in between. This CDR3 comprises 15 residues. The CDR3: CASSYFPRVNTEAFF. The CDR3 DNA sequence: TGTGCCAGCAGTTACTTTCCACGGGTGAACACTGAAGCTTTCTTT.

DNA of the CDR3: TGTGCCAGCAGTTCCCCCAGCGGGGGGTACGATACGCAGTATTTT. This codes for CASSSPSGGYDTQYF. The V gene is TRBV6-5, the J gene TRBJ2-3; TRBD2 agrees at 9 bases. Germline CDR1 is MNHEY and CDR2 is SVGAGI. Trimming at V came to 4 bases and at J to 6 bases, leaving 8 bases not matched to a gene. The CDR3 consists of 15 residues.

There are a few counts of this clone. The chain is built from TRBV18 and TRBJ2-4, with TRBD1 as a possible D gene (5 bases). Deletions cut 3 bases from V and 1 base from J, with 7 bases between. The CDR3 totals 14 residues. In germline, CDR1 is KGHSH, CDR2 LQKENI. The CDR3 protein is CASSPTDAKNIQYF. The CDR3 DNA reads as TGTGCCAGCTCACCGACAGACGCCAAAAACATTCAGTACTTC. The variable domain in full, completed from reference TRBV18 and TRBJ2-4, reads NAGVMQNPRHLVRRRGQEARLRCSPMKGHSHVYWYRQLPEEGLKFMVYLQKENIIDESGMPKERFSAEFPKEGPSILRIQQVVRGDSAAYFCASSPTDAKNIQYFGAGTRLSVL.

In this sample, this clone turned up a few times. The genes are TRBV5-1 and TRBJ2-3; 9 bases fit TRBD2. V gave up 7 bases and J gave up 0 bases; unmatched junction bases: 6. Germline V gene lookup returns CDR1 SGHRS and CDR2 YFSETQ. The CDR3 length is 15 residues. CDR3 in DNA: TGCGCCAGCGGGGTAGCGGGGGCCAGCACAGATACGCAGTATTTT. As protein: CASGVAGASTDTQYF.

This clone was seen only a few times. CDR3 in amino acids: CASRPGIAGENYEQYF. CDR3 nucleotide sequence: TGTGCCAGCAGACCCGGGATAGCGGGGGAAAACTACGAGCAGTACTTC. The chain recombines TRBV7-3 with TRBJ2-7; TRBD2 aligns across 9 bases. Germline CDR1 reads SGHTA; CDR2 reads FQGTGA. The CDR3 spans 16 residues. V lost 6 bases to trimming and J lost 3 bases; unmatched junction nucleotides: 12.